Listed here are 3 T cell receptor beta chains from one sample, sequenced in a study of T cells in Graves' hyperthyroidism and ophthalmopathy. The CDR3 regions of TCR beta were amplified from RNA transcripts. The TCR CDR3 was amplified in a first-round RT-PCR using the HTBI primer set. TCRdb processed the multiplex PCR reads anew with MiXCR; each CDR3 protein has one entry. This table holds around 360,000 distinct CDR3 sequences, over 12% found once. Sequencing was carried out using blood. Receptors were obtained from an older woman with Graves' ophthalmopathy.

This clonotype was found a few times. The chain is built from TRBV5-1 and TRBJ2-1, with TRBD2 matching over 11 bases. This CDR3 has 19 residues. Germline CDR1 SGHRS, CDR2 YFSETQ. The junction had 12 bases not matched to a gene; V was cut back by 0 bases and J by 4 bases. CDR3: CASSLGGWATSGSYNEQFF. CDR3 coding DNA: TGCGCCAGCAGCTTGGGGGGATGGGCTACTAGCGGGAGTTACAATGAGCAGTTCTTC.

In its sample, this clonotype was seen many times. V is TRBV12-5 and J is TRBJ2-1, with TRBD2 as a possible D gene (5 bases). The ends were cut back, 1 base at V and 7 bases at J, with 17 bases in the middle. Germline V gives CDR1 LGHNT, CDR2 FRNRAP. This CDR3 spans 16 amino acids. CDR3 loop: CASGLEGGPPSNEQFF. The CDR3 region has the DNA TGTGCTAGTGGTTTGGAAGGAGGACCACCTTCGAATGAGCAGTTCTTC.

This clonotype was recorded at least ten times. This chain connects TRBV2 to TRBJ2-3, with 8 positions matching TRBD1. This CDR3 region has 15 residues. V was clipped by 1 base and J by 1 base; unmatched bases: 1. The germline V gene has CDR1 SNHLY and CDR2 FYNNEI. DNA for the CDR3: TGTGCCAGCAGTGAAGTGGGACAGGGCACAGATACGCAGTATTTT. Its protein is CASSEVGQGTDTQYF.